The rows below give T cell receptor beta chains drawn from one sample of a study of blood T cell repertoires in COVID-19. TCRdb's copy holds only in-frame clones and misses some; the assay was immunoSEQ multiplex PCR. The data hold over 200,000 clones, with approximately 90% observed a single time. Specimen: peripheral blood. These receptor sequences come from a man aged 80 or over with acute or convalescent COVID-19. The CDR3 runs from the conserved cysteine through the conserved F or W. A D gene is named only where the DNA matches it firmly. The listing skips clone size in some rows; elsewhere it reads once, few, many or a size class.

16	TRBJ2-1	-	TRBD1	TRBV15	TGTGCCACCAGCTGGGGAACCGGGACAGTGTACAATGAGCAGTTCTTC	CATSWGTGTVYNEQFF
14	TRBJ2-7	-	-	TRBV28	TGTGCCAGCAGTCCCCTTGGGCAGGGATCCGAGCAGTACTTC	CASSPLGQGSEQYF
10	TRBJ2-5	-	-	TRBV7-9	TGTGCCAGCAGCCCAGATCCCCAGTACTTC	CASSPDPQYF
16	TRBJ2-3	-	TRBD2	TRBV19	TGTGCCACGGGACTAGCGGAAGTCCCTAGCACAGATACGCAGTATTTT	CATGLAEVPSTDTQYF
16	TRBJ2-5	-	TRBD2	TRBV5-4	TGTGCCAGCAGCTCCGGGACGGGAGGATTTCTGGAGACCCAGTACTTC	CASSSGTGGFLETQYF
17	TRBJ1-6	few	TRBD1	TRBV15	TGTGCCACCAGCAGAGGACAGGGGGCGGCTTCTAATTCACCCCTCCACTTT	CATSRGQGAASNSPLHF
16	TRBJ2-7	-	TRBD2	TRBV5-4	TGTGCCAGCAGCCTGATGCTAGCGGGGACCCCCTACGAGCAGTACTTC	CASSLMLAGTPYEQYF
15	TRBJ1-2	-	TRBD1	TRBV5-1	TGCGCCAGCAGCTTAACAGGGGCCCAAAACTATGGCTACACCTTC	CASSLTGAQNYGYTF
15	TRBJ2-7	-	TRBD1	TRBV27	TGTGCCAGCAGCACTGACAGGGTCCGAGGAGGCGAGCAGTACTTC	CASSTDRVRGGEQYF
12	TRBJ2-2	-	-	TRBV27	TGTGCCAGCAGTCGGAACACCGGGGAGCTGTTTTTT	CASSRNTGELFF
16	TRBJ1-1	few	TRBD1	TRBV20-1	TGCAGTGCTAGTTTGTGGACAGGGGGCTCTAACACTGAAGCTTTCTTT	CSASLWTGGSNTEAFF
18	TRBJ2-5	once	TRBD2	TRBV15	TGTGCCACCAGCAGCTCGAGGGCTAGCGGGACTCGGGGAGAGACCCAGTACTTC	CATSSSRASGTRGETQYF
16	TRBJ2-7	-	-	TRBV19	TGTGCCAGTAGTACCACCACAGAAATGTTCTCCTACGAGCAGTACTTC	CASSTTTEMFSYEQYF
14	TRBJ2-7	-	TRBD1	TRBV19	TGTGCCACTAGGGACAGGGGAAGGACCTACGAGCAGTACTTC	CATRDRGRTYEQYF
13	TRBJ1-5	once	-	TRBV7-3	TGTGCCAACGATCTCCAGGGCGATCAGCCCCAGCATTTT	CANDLQGDQPQHF
15	TRBJ2-1	-	TRBD2	TRBV7-7	TGTGCTAGCAGCTTATCGGCGGGAGCTGGGAATGAGCAGTTCTTC	CASSLSAGAGNEQFF
16	TRBJ2-3	-	TRBD2	TRBV19	TGTGCCAGTAGCCCGATGGGACTAGCGGGATCAGATACGCAGTATTTT	CASSPMGLAGSDTQYF
13	TRBJ1-4	-	TRBD1	TRBV12-3/TRBV12-4	TGTGCCAGCAGCACGACAGGGGTTGAAAAACTGTTTTTT	CASSTTGVEKLFF
18	TRBJ2-3	-	TRBD2	TRBV4-2	TGTGCCAGCAGCCAGCGCCGACTAGCGGGAGGGGTAGGAGATACGCAGTATTTT	CASSQRRLAGGVGDTQYF
15	TRBJ1-1	-	-	TRBV5-5	TGTGCCAGCAGCTCCTTGGAGGTAGGGAACACTGAAGCTTTCTTT	CASSSLEVGNTEAFF
14	TRBJ2-3	-	TRBD1	TRBV5-1	TGCGCCAGCAGCATGGGGACAGGGGGGGATACGCAGTATTTT	CASSMGTGGDTQYF
13	TRBJ2-1	-	-	TRBV10-1	TGCGCCAGCCCCGAGGGTGGAGGGAATGAGCAGTTCTTC	CASPEGGGNEQFF
13	TRBJ1-2	-	TRBD1	TRBV10-3	TGTGCCATCAGTCCGGGACAGGGAGGAGGCTACACCTTC	CAISPGQGGGYTF
15	TRBJ2-5	-	TRBD2	TRBV7-2	TGTGCCAGCAGCTCCCGACTAGCGGAACAAGAGACCCAGTACTTC	CASSSRLAEQETQYF
15	TRBJ1-3	-	-	TRBV30	TGTGCCCGAGAGGGGACTCCTAGATCTGGAAACACCATATATTTT	CAREGTPRSGNTIYF
15	TRBJ2-2	-	TRBD1	TRBV19	TGTGCCAGTAGCAAAGACAGGGGGCGATCCGGGGAGCTGTTTTTT	CASSKDRGRSGELFF
14	TRBJ2-2	-	TRBD2	TRBV6-5	TGTGCCAGCAGTCGACTAGCGTCCACCGGGGAGCTGTTTTTT	CASSRLASTGELFF
15	TRBJ2-5	-	TRBD2	TRBV7-3	TGTGCCAGCAGCCGATCTAGCGGGAGTGGGGAGACCCAGTACTTC	CASSRSSGSGETQYF
18	TRBJ2-7	-	TRBD2	TRBV19	TGTGCCAGTAGTCGGTCCGAGGGCGGGGGACCCTCTTGGGACGAGCAGTACTTC	CASSRSEGGGPSWDEQYF
16	TRBJ1-5	-	TRBD1	TRBV7-3	TGTGCCAGCAGCTCCTGGGACAGCTATAGCAATCAGCCCCAGCATTTT	CASSSWDSYSNQPQHF
15	TRBJ2-1	-	TRBD2	TRBV11-2	TGTGCCAGCAGCCGTAACATAGCGGGAGGCCTCGAGCAGTTCTTC	CASSRNIAGGLEQFF
15	TRBJ2-1	once	TRBD1	TRBV18	TGTGCCAGCTCAACGGGACAGGTAGGGATCAATGAGCAGTTCTTC	CASSTGQVGINEQFF